A selection of T cell receptor beta chains follows, all from one sample in a study of cytomegalovirus exposure and HLA in healthy donors. Sequencing was performed with immunoSEQ multiplex PCR; in TCRdb, only in-frame clones are kept and a portion is missing. The sample holds about 160,000 clones, 96% seen once. Material for sequencing was PBMCs. The source is a woman aged 18-35 years in good health and CMV-seronegative. The CDR3 runs from the conserved cysteine through the conserved F or W. D genes are given only for firm matches. Clone size is stated in some rows and not others, as once, few, many or a class when expanded.

DNA	CDR3	J	size	D	V
TGTGCCACCAGCAGCGCAGGGAACTACGAGCAGTACTTC	CATSSAGNYEQYF	TRBJ2-7	-	-	TRBV15
TGCGCCAGCAGCCAAGTGCAGGGTCCTCACGAGGGCTACACCTTC	CASSQVQGPHEGYTF	TRBJ1-2	-	-	TRBV4-1
TGCAGCGTTGAATTCTCCCAGCAAAGTTTGAGCGCTGGAACAGATACGCAGTATTTT	CSVEFSQQSLSAGTDTQYF	TRBJ2-3	-	-	TRBV29-1
TGTGCCAGCAGAAGACTAGCGGGGAATACGCAGTATTTT	CASRRLAGNTQYF	TRBJ2-3	-	TRBD2	TRBV6-5
TGTGCCAGCAGCGTAGGAGGATGGACTGAAGCTTTCTTT	CASSVGGWTEAFF	TRBJ1-1	-	-	TRBV9
TGTGCCAGCAGCTTAGATACAGTTAACACTGAAGCTTTCTTT	CASSLDTVNTEAFF	TRBJ1-1	-	-	TRBV7-3
TGTGCCAGCAGCGTAGTTTCGGGGAGCGAGCAGTACTTC	CASSVVSGSEQYF	TRBJ2-7	-	-	TRBV9
TGTGCCAGCAGCTTATTCGGGGGGGCCTACGAGCAGTACTTC	CASSLFGGAYEQYF	TRBJ2-7	once	TRBD2	TRBV7-6
TGTGCCAGCAGCCAAGGAAGGGCAGGGCTGAACACTGAAGCTTTCTTT	CASSQGRAGLNTEAFF	TRBJ1-1	-	-	TRBV4-2
TGCGCCAGCAGGACACAAGAAGAACTTGAAAAACTGTTTTTT	CASRTQEELEKLFF	TRBJ1-4	-	-	TRBV5-1
TGTGCCAGCAGCGGGGACAGGGTATCAGTTGGGGCCAACGTCCTGACTTTC	CASSGDRVSVGANVLTF	TRBJ2-6	-	TRBD1	TRBV7-8
TGTGCCAGCAGCGTAGGAGGACTAGCGGGGGCACAAGAGACCCAGTACTTC	CASSVGGLAGAQETQYF	TRBJ2-5	-	TRBD2	TRBV9
TGTGCCAGCAGCTTACAGGGGGAAGCTTTCTTT	CASSLQGEAFF	TRBJ1-1	-	-	TRBV7-6
TGTGCCAGCAGCCCCCTCCAGGCAGGGGCTCGCAACATTCAGTACTTC	CASSPLQAGARNIQYF	TRBJ2-4	once	-	TRBV13
TGTGCCAGCAGCCAAAGATTAGCGGGGGCTAACACCGGGGAGCTGTTTTTT	CASSQRLAGANTGELFF	TRBJ2-2	-	TRBD2	TRBV4-2
TGTGCCAGCAGTATCACGGACAGGGGTGGGTACGAGCAGTACTTC	CASSITDRGGYEQYF	TRBJ2-7	-	TRBD1	TRBV6-1
TGTGCCAGCAGAGGGGAAGGAGCTTTCTTT	CASRGEGAFF	TRBJ1-1	-	-	TRBV7-9
TGTGCCAGCAGTCCCCGTTTTTCCAACACTGAAGCTTTCTTT	CASSPRFSNTEAFF	TRBJ1-1	-	-	TRBV27